A selection of T cell receptor beta chains follows, all from one sample in a study of identical twins' blood T cells. TCRdb used MiXCR to reprocess the 5' RACE reads, holding one entry per CDR3 protein. The sample consists of fewer than 450,000 distinct CDR3 sequences, around 30% of them appearing once. Source material: PBMCs. These receptors came from a woman aged 18-49 years in good health. Both conserved end residues are part of each CDR3. A D gene is named only where the DNA matches it firmly.

cdr3_aa: CASSPELGTEAFF; d_call: NA; v_call: TRBV12-3/TRBV12-4
cdr3_aa: CASHSRDTGELFF; d_call: NA; v_call: TRBV28
cdr3_aa: CSVASSPEAFF; d_call: NA; v_call: TRBV29-1
cdr3_aa: CASSPRFRGQNQPQHF; d_call: TRBD1; v_call: TRBV12-3/TRBV12-4
cdr3_aa: CASSQEGRGNEQFF; d_call: NA; v_call: TRBV4-3
cdr3_aa: CASSQDGLGDSFNEQFF; d_call: TRBD1; v_call: TRBV4-1
cdr3_aa: CTSSSGQGRRSYTEAFF; d_call: TRBD1; v_call: TRBV6-2/TRBV6-3
cdr3_aa: CASSISVWELFF; d_call: NA; v_call: TRBV19
cdr3_aa: CGTWGQGVGTGELFF; d_call: TRBD1; v_call: TRBV12-5
cdr3_aa: CASSQLIGANTEAFF; d_call: NA; v_call: TRBV3-1
cdr3_aa: CASSPLNAAGGAEAFF; d_call: NA; v_call: TRBV28
cdr3_aa: CASSLGGSEAFF; d_call: NA; v_call: TRBV7-9
cdr3_aa: CSASIVRDQPQHF; d_call: NA; v_call: TRBV20-1
cdr3_aa: CASRPDRITDTQYF; d_call: TRBD1; v_call: TRBV27
cdr3_aa: CSAILMLDTEAFF; d_call: NA; v_call: TRBV29-1
cdr3_aa: CSARETLAGDTDTQYF; d_call: TRBD2; v_call: TRBV20-1
cdr3_aa: CASSSTQAGPNTGELFF; d_call: TRBD2; v_call: TRBV7-3
cdr3_aa: CSVELSQGAKEAFF; d_call: TRBD1; v_call: TRBV29-1
cdr3_aa: CASSQGYYGYTF; d_call: NA; v_call: TRBV4-2
cdr3_aa: CASQRAETTDTQYF; d_call: NA; v_call: TRBV5-1
cdr3_aa: CASSSNPGQGGQYF; d_call: TRBD1; v_call: TRBV7-8
cdr3_aa: CASSRNENIQYF; d_call: NA; v_call: TRBV11-1
cdr3_aa: CSVERPMAWWGYTF; d_call: NA; v_call: TRBV29-1
cdr3_aa: CSARVGGQNEQFF; d_call: NA; v_call: TRBV20-1
cdr3_aa: CASSYGSGNEQFF; d_call: NA; v_call: TRBV6-6
cdr3_aa: CSAKLAVSSYEQYF; d_call: NA; v_call: TRBV20-1
cdr3_aa: CASSYGQGANGNTIYF; d_call: TRBD1; v_call: TRBV6-6